This TCR beta chain was identified in a study of blood T cell repertoires in COVID-19. Study-wide context: The United States, Italy and Spain supplied acute and convalescent COVID-19 samples.

The method was immunoSEQ multiplex PCR; TCRdb's version includes in-frame clones alone and lacks a portion of them. The sample consists of 20,000 to 25,000 clones, about 87% of them appearing once. The CDR3 extends over 15 amino acids. Per germline, CDR1 LNHDA and CDR2 SQIVND (reference sequence). V lost 5 bases to trimming and J lost 3 bases; unmatched junction nucleotides: 9. The rearrangement links TRBV19 to TRBJ1-2; TRBD1 matches at 7 bases. Specimen: peripheral blood. The sequence came from a human donor with active COVID-19. The donor label of this sample is uncertain. CDR3 nucleotide sequence: TGTGCCAGTAGTTCCAAAGACAGGGTTGACTATGGCTACACCTTC. Its protein product is CASSSKDRVDYGYTF.